This entry lists 30 T cell receptor beta chains sequenced from one sample in a study of blood T cell repertoires in COVID-19. Assay: immunoSEQ multiplex PCR; the TCRdb copy retains only in-frame clones and omits some. The sample consists of 62,000 or so clones, 80% to 90% of them appearing once. The sample consisted of peripheral blood. These receptors were taken from a human donor in a cohort sampled during active COVID-19.

The chain has TRBV19 and TRBJ2-7; a weak D match, TRBD1 (6 bases). The CDR3 is 12 amino acids. Trimming left V 5 bases short and J 3 bases short, with 8 bases between. Per germline, CDR1 LNHDA and CDR2 SQIVND (reference sequence). The CDR3 nucleotides are TGTGCCAGTAGTGACAGGTACTACGAGCAGTACTTC. Protein: CASSDRYYEQYF.

The chain combines TRBV7-9 with TRBJ2-6, with TRBD2 as a possible D gene (5 bases). V dropped 2 bases and J dropped 5 bases, with 16 bases sitting between them. The germline V gene encodes CDR1 SEHNR and CDR2 FQNEAQ (reference sequence). The CDR3 length is 17 residues. This CDR3 is CASSLYPGSGRANVLTF. CDR3 coding DNA: TGTGCCAGCAGCTTATACCCAGGATCGGGGAGGGCCAACGTCCTGACTTTC.

The genes are TRBV3-1 (or the pseudogene TRBV3-2) and TRBJ2-5; TRBD1 matches at 10 bases. With V trimmed by 7 bases and J by 4 bases, 6 bases remained unmatched. The CDR3 runs 14 residues. CDR1 is LGHDT, CDR2 YNNKEL, per germline (reference sequence). The CDR3 region is CASTLGTGVETQYF. Written as DNA, the CDR3 is TGTGCCAGCACCCTCGGGACAGGGGTAGAGACCCAGTACTTC.

The gene calls are TRBV30 and TRBJ1-1; no firm D call. Per the germline V gene, CDR1 is GTSNPN and CDR2 is SVGIG (reference sequence). The V end was cut by 3 bases, the J end by 7 bases, with 18 bases between. This CDR3 comprises 14 residues. The CDR3 sequence is CAWRKCLDSCEAFF. In nucleotides, the CDR3 is TGTGCCTGGAGGAAATGTTTGGACTCTTGTGAAGCTTTCTTT. Using reference TRBV30 and TRBJ1-1 for the parts outside the CDR3, the full variable domain is SQTIHQWPATLVQPVGSPLSLECTVEGTSNPNLYWYRQAAGRGLQLLFYSVGIGQISSEVPQNLSASRPQDRQFILSSKKLLLSDSGFYLCAWRKCLDSCEAFFGQGTRLTVV.

The rearrangement joins TRBV30 to TRBJ2-7; 14 nucleotides match TRBD2. The CDR3 covers 17 residues. CDR1 is GTSNPN, CDR2 SVGIG, per germline (reference sequence). The J segment lost 4 bases and the V segment lost 1 base, leaving 9 bases of the junction unmatched. Here the CDR3 DNA reads TGTGCCTGGAGTGGCGGGACTAGCGGGGGTCTCGTATACGAGCAGTACTTC. This translates into CAWSGGTSGGLVYEQYF.

The V gene is TRBV6-5, the J gene TRBJ2-2; no reliable D call. The CDR3 totals 12 residues. V lost 2 bases and J lost 6, with 4 bases in between. Germline V gives CDR1 MNHEY, CDR2 SVGAGI. The DNA for the CDR3 is TGTGCCAGCAGTTACCTGTCCGGGGAGCTGTTTTTT. Encoded protein: CASSYLSGELFF.

This CDR3 reads CASSQERGTNTEAFF. CDR3 bases: TGCGCCAGCAGCCAAGAAAGGGGGACAAACACTGAAGCTTTCTTT. The rearrangement links TRBV4-1 to TRBJ1-1; a possible D gene is TRBD1 (6 bases). Germline loops: CDR1 MGHRA, CDR2 YSYEKL. The CDR3 is 15 amino acids. V was pared by 0 bases and J by 2 bases, with 10 bases between.

This sequence joins TRBV12-3 or TRBV12-4 and TRBJ2-1; D is perhaps TRBD2 (6 bases). There are 12 residues in the CDR3. CDR3 nucleotide sequence: TGTGCGTCGGTTAGCGGTTACAATGAGCAGTTCTTC. Translating gives CASVSGYNEQFF.

The chain links TRBV19 to TRBJ2-7; TRBD2 matches at 9 bases. The V gene end was trimmed by 6 bases and the J gene end by 5 bases; junction bases not matched to a gene: 5. This CDR3 contains 13 residues. CDR1 is LNHDA and CDR2 is SQIVND in the germline V gene (reference sequence). CDR3 sequence: CASRPGLANEQYF. CDR3 DNA sequence: TGTGCCAGTAGGCCAGGACTAGCGAACGAGCAGTACTTC.

J is TRBJ2-5 and V is TRBV7-9; D remains ambiguous. Trimming pared 3 bases from V and 4 bases from J, leaving 3 bases between. The CDR3 is 11 amino acids. Germline CDR1 reads SEHNR; CDR2 reads FQNEAQ (reference sequence). CDR3 sequence: CASSFRETQYF. DNA for the CDR3: TGTGCCAGCAGCTTCAGAGAGACCCAGTACTTC.

The DNA of the CDR3 is TGTGCCAGCACCGCAGCCACTAACTATGGCTACACTCCCACTAACTATGGCTACACCTTC. Protein sequence: CASTAATNYGYTPTNYGYTF. This rearrangement joins TRBV28 to TRBJ1-2, with D uncertain. V dropped 7 bases and J dropped 0 bases, with 30 bases sitting between them. Per germline, CDR1 MDHEN and CDR2 SYDVKM. The CDR3 has 20 amino acids.

This clone appeared once. The chain recombines TRBV11-2 with TRBJ1-3; possible D gene TRBD1, 5 bases. With 5 bases removed from V and 3 bases from J, the gap between germline ends came to 17 bases. Germline assignment: CDR1 SGHAT and CDR2 FQNNGV. The CDR3 is made up of 16 amino acids. CDR3 nucleotide sequence: TGTGCCAGCAGCCCATCAGGGCAGACGGGTGGAAACACCATATATTTT. Translation: CASSPSGQTGGNTIYF.

The chain employs TRBV19 and TRBJ2-4, with D unclear. Per germline, CDR1 LNHDA and CDR2 SQIVND (reference sequence). The CDR3 sequence is 16 residues long. Trimming removed 0 bases from V and 4 bases from J, with 13 bases in between. The CDR3: CASSIDHAGTKNIQYF. The DNA for the CDR3 is TGTGCCAGTAGTATAGATCATGCAGGCACAAAAAACATTCAGTACTTC. Based on the CDR3 plus reference TRBV19 and TRBJ2-4, the full variable domain is DGGITQSPKYLFRKEGQNVTLSCEQNLNHDAMYWYRQDPGQGLRLIYYSQIVNDFQKGDIAEGYSVSREKKESFPLTVTSAQKNPTAFYLCASSIDHAGTKNIQYFGAGTRLSVL.

J is TRBJ2-1 and V is TRBV7-2; D not resolved. The germline V gene encodes CDR1 SGHTA and CDR2 FQGNSA. The germline V and J ends were trimmed by 6 bases and 4 bases, with 13 bases remaining between them. The CDR3 runs 14 residues. The chain's CDR3 is CASSSGASYNEQFF. The CDR3 DNA sequence: TGTGCCAGCAGTTCTGGAGCGTCATACAATGAGCAGTTCTTC.

This chain joins TRBV10-2 and TRBJ1-1; a possible D gene is TRBD1 (5 bases). The V and J ends lost 6 bases and 1 base respectively, with 9 bases between them. The CDR3 totals 13 residues. The V gene's germline CDR1 is WSHSY and CDR2 SAAADI. The CDR3 bases are TGCGCCAGCAGCGAACAGGAGAACACTGAAGCTTTCTTT. Residues: CASSEQENTEAFF.

Written as DNA, the CDR3 is TGTGCCAGCAGTTCCGCGCCAGGGGCCCTCCGCTATGGCTACACCTTC. This translates into CASSSAPGALRYGYTF. The chain combines TRBV28 with TRBJ1-2; a weak D match, TRBD1 (6 bases). V lost 4 bases and J lost 4, with 19 bases in between. This CDR3 contains 16 residues. From germline, CDR1 is MDHEN and CDR2 SYDVKM.

The chain links TRBV7-2 to TRBJ1-5, with TRBD1 identical over 8 bases. The V segment lost 5 bases and the J segment 6 bases; nucleotides outside the gene matches: 21. The CDR3 loop spans 19 amino acids. Germline V gives CDR1 SGHTA, CDR2 FQGNSA. CDR3 residues: CASSVRGEGRTGFLQPQHF. CDR3 DNA: TGTGCCAGCAGCGTACGAGGGGAGGGAAGGACAGGGTTTCTTCAGCCCCAGCATTTT.

The V gene is TRBV7-2, the J gene TRBJ1-3; D is ambiguous. Trimming left V 5 bases short and J 0 bases short, with 17 bases between. Germline CDR1 SGHTA, CDR2 FQGNSA. This CDR3 spans 17 amino acids. CDR3 protein: CASSPARRTNSGNTIYF. The DNA for the CDR3 is TGTGCCAGCAGCCCGGCTAGGCGTACCAACTCTGGAAACACCATATATTTT. Full variable domain (rest looked up from reference TRBV7-2 and TRBJ1-3): GAGVSQSPSNKVTEKGKDVELRCDPISGHTALYWYRQSLGQGLEFLIYFQGNSAPDKSGLPSDRFSAERTGGSVSTLTIQRTQQEDSAVYLCASSPARRTNSGNTIYFGEGSWLTVV.

The chain uses TRBV6-2 or TRBV6-3 and TRBJ2-1; 8 nucleotides align to TRBD2. The CDR3 runs to 15 residues. With V trimmed by 0 bases and J by 6 bases, 4 bases remained unmatched. Germline V CDR1 and CDR2: MNHEY, SVGEGT. The CDR3 DNA reads as TGTGCCAGCAGTTACTCTCCCAGCGGGGGCAATGAGCAGTTCTTC. Protein: CASSYSPSGGNEQFF.

This clone appeared once. V gene TRBV10-3 combines with J gene TRBJ2-2; the D is unclear. The length of the CDR3 is 14 residues. The V end was cut by 0 bases, the J end by 7 bases, with 9 bases between. The V gene's germline CDR1 is ENHRY and CDR2 SYGVKD. In nucleotides, the CDR3 is TGTGCCATCAGTGAGTCCGGGTTTGGCGGGGAGCTGTTTTTT. Residues: CAISESGFGGELFF.

A single count supports this clone. The V and J genes are TRBV18 and TRBJ2-1, with D maybe TRBD2 (5 bases). CDR3 size: 21 residues. The V end lost 3 bases, the J end lost 0 bases, and 27 bases lay between the germline ends. Looked up from germline, CDR1 is KGHSH and CDR2 is LQKENI. CDR3 nucleotide sequence: TGTGCCAGCTCACCGCCCTACGGGGAGCTTATAGATACGAGCTCCTACAATGAGCAGTTCTTC. It codes for CASSPPYGELIDTSSYNEQFF.

The V call is TRBV24-1, the J call TRBJ2-1; the match to TRBD2 covers 9 bases. Germline V gene data show CDR1 as KGHDR and CDR2 as SFDVKD. The CDR3 has 16 residues. V dropped 0 bases and J dropped 4; count of bases not matched to a gene: 3. The CDR3 sequence is CATSDLGGRDYNEQFF. For the CDR3, the DNA is TGTGCCACCAGTGATTTGGGCGGGAGGGATTACAATGAGCAGTTCTTC.

V and J are TRBV11-2 and TRBJ2-1; 11 nucleotides align to TRBD1. The V gene end was trimmed by 3 bases and the J gene end by 2 bases; junction bases not matched to a gene: 0. The CDR3 loop spans 15 amino acids. Germline V lookup: CDR1 SGHAT, CDR2 FQNNGV. CDR3 sequence (DNA): TGTGCCAGCAGCTTGGACAGGGGGCCCTACAATGAGCAGTTCTTC. This sequence encodes CASSLDRGPYNEQFF.

The rearrangement uses TRBV3-1 (or the pseudogene TRBV3-2) and TRBJ1-1, with D possibly TRBD1 on 5 matching bases. The V gene's germline CDR1 is LGHDT and CDR2 YNNKEL (reference sequence). With 4 bases removed from V and 9 bases from J, the gap between germline ends came to 12 bases. The CDR3 has 12 amino acids. CDR3 in DNA: TGTGCCAGCAGCCTAGGGGTCCGTAAAGCTTTCTTT. This encodes CASSLGVRKAFF.

The genes are TRBV6-5 and TRBJ2-4; 7 bases fit TRBD2. The CDR3 runs to 15 residues. Unmatched junction bases numbered 9, after V lost 2 bases and J lost 8 bases. The germline V gene encodes CDR1 MNHEY and CDR2 SVGAGI. Written as DNA, the CDR3 is TGTGCCAGCAGTTACCGGGGGGAGGGTAGGGACATTCAGTACTTC. Its translation: CASSYRGEGRDIQYF.

The gene calls are TRBV5-1 and TRBJ2-3, with TRBD2 identical over 7 bases. V lost 0 bases, J lost 3 bases, and 10 bases stayed unmatched. This CDR3 is built from 17 residues. Germline V CDR1 and CDR2: SGHRS, YFSETQ. The CDR3 bases are TGCGCCAGCAGCTTGGTGATCTCTGCGGGAGCTACAGATACGCAGTATTTT. It translates to CASSLVISAGATDTQYF.

The V gene is TRBV11-2, the J gene TRBJ1-3; D is undetermined. Trimming took 5 bases from V and 3 from J, leaving 14 bases between them. Germline V gene lookup returns CDR1 SGHAT and CDR2 FQNNGV. This CDR3 region has 15 residues. CDR3 in DNA: TGTGCCAGCAGCCAAACGACGGGTGGTGGAAACACCATATATTTT. Protein product: CASSQTTGGGNTIYF.

The V call is TRBV27, the J call TRBJ1-4; D remains unclear. The CDR3 is made up of 17 amino acids. Germline CDR1 MNHEY, CDR2 SMNVEV (reference sequence). Trimming cost V 5 bases and J 4 bases, with 20 bases left between them. The CDR3: CASSRTRGNSRNEKLFF. The CDR3 DNA reads TGTGCCAGCAGTCGAACTCGCGGGAACAGCCGTAATGAAAAACTGTTTTTT.

The chain employs TRBV28 and TRBJ2-6; 8 positions match TRBD1. V was pared by 5 bases and J by 4 bases, with 7 bases of the junction left unmatched. The germline gives CDR1 MDHEN, CDR2 SYDVKM. This CDR3 has 16 amino acids. The CDR3 bases are TGTGCCAGCAGTGAACAGGGGGTGACCGGGGCCAACGTCCTGACTTTC. Its protein product is CASSEQGVTGANVLTF.

The sample holds a few counts of this clone. The chain couples TRBV29-1 to TRBJ1-1; TRBD1 is a possible D gene (6 bases). The length of the CDR3 is 13 residues. The V end was cut by 0 bases, the J end by 5 bases, with 10 bases between. Germline values: CDR1 SQVTM, CDR2 ANQGSEA. In DNA, the CDR3 is TGCAGCGTTGAAGAGTACAGGGAGACTGAAGCTTTCTTT. Translating gives CSVEEYRETEAFF.